A selection of T cell receptor beta chains follows, all from one sample in a study of T cell repertoires in cytomegalovirus infection. TCRdb itself ran the reads through MiXCR, one entry per CDR3 protein. The table lists about 110,000 distinct CDR3 sequences, 35% to 50% of them singletons, with roughly 70% in the top ten. Their antigens remain unidentified. The sample in question was CD8+ T cells from cultured PBMCs, obtained from culture after CMV antigen stimulation. These receptors came from a human donor in good health (CMV status not recorded). Some clones in this sample may be carry-over from other donors' samples. Both conserved end residues are part of each CDR3. The order of the fields is D gene, V gene, clone size, J gene, CDR3 DNA, CDR3 protein. D genes are given only for firm matches. Clone size is stated in some rows and not others, as once, few, many or a class when expanded.

TRBD1,TRBV4-1,-,TRBJ1-5,TGCGCCAGCAGCCACAAAACAGGGGGCCCTCAGCCCCAGCATTTT,CASSHKTGGPQPQHF
TRBD1,TRBV6-5,few,TRBJ1-2,TGTGCCAGCAGTACGCAGGGGGCGAACTATGGCTACACCTTC,CASSTQGANYGYTF
TRBD1,TRBV28,few,TRBJ1-2,TGTGCCAGCAGTTACAGCCTCACAGGGGTTAACTATGGCTACACCTTC,CASSYSLTGVNYGYTF
-,TRBV7-6,few,TRBJ1-3,TGTGCCAGCAGCTCCTCCCCGGGAAACACCATATATTTT,CASSSSPGNTIYF
-,TRBV7-8,-,TRBJ1-3,TGTGCCAGCAGCGGCTTGGAAAACACCATATATTTT,CASSGLENTIYF
-,TRBV20-1,few,TRBJ2-7,TGCAGTGCTAGTCCCCTACAGGGAATCTACGAGCAGTACTTC,CSASPLQGIYEQYF
TRBD2,TRBV10-3,-,TRBJ2-1,TGTGCCATCAGTGAGACTACTAGCGGGGGGGCATCCAATGAGCAGTTCTTC,CAISETTSGGASNEQFF
-,TRBV9,-,TRBJ2-1,TGTGCCAGCAGCCCATCGGGGCGGCCGGGAAATGAGCAGTTCTTC,CASSPSGRPGNEQFF
-,TRBV7-9,few,TRBJ2-2,TGTGCCAGCAGCAGACAGGAGTACACCGGGGAGCTGTTTTTT,CASSRQEYTGELFF
-,TRBV4-1,-,TRBJ1-5,TGCGCCAGCAGCCAAGACACAGTCAATCAGCCCCAGCATTTT,CASSQDTVNQPQHF
-,TRBV7-8,few,TRBJ2-7,TGTGCCAGCAGCCCTGAAGCGGGACAGGTTCTTTTGGAGCAGTACTTC,CASSPEAGQVLLEQYF
TRBD2,TRBV2,few,TRBJ2-5,TGTGCCAGCAGTGAAGCGCTAGCGGGGGGGGAGACCCAGTACTTC,CASSEALAGGETQYF
-,TRBV29-1,-,TRBJ2-3,TGCAGCGTTGAAGACGGGGAACGGACTCTCAAGAGCACAGATACGCAGTATTTT,CSVEDGERTLKSTDTQYF
-,TRBV7-6,-,TRBJ2-7,TGTGCCAGCAGCTTAGGACTAACCCTTTCCGAGCAGTACTTC,CASSLGLTLSEQYF
-,TRBV5-3,-,TRBJ2-5,TGTGCCAGCAGCTGGACGCTGGGCTCGGGGGAGACCCAGTACTTC,CASSWTLGSGETQYF